A selection of T cell receptor beta chains follows, all from one sample in a study of technical replicates of blood from a few donors. Assay used: immunoSEQ multiplex PCR; TCRdb lists only in-frame clones, some missing. The table shows about 73,000 clones, with over 90% occurring only once. Sequencing was carried out using PBMCs. Receptors originate from a human donor in good health. Some clones in this sample may be carry-over from other donors' samples. Each CDR3 is given with its conserved first and last residue. The D gene is left open where the match is weak. Clone size is shown for a subset of rows, as once, few, many or a class of expanded clone.

D gene: -; V gene: TRBV10-3; clone size: -; J gene: TRBJ2-6; CDR3 DNA: TGTGCCATCAGTGAGTCTTCGGGGGCTGGGGCCAACGTCCTGACTTTC; CDR3 protein: CAISESSGAGANVLTF
D gene: TRBD2; V gene: TRBV4-3; clone size: -; J gene: TRBJ2-2; CDR3 DNA: TGCGCCAGCAGCCCACGGCCGGGAGGCACCGGGGAGCTGTTTTTT; CDR3 protein: CASSPRPGGTGELFF
D gene: -; V gene: TRBV6-5; clone size: -; J gene: TRBJ1-5; CDR3 DNA: TGTGCCAGCAGTCTCGACAGGAATAGCAATCAGCCCCAGCATTTT; CDR3 protein: CASSLDRNSNQPQHF
D gene: -; V gene: TRBV11-2; clone size: -; J gene: TRBJ1-1; CDR3 DNA: TGTGCCAGCAGCTCCACAAGATTGAACACTGAAGCTTTCTTT; CDR3 protein: CASSSTRLNTEAFF
D gene: TRBD1; V gene: TRBV30; clone size: -; J gene: TRBJ2-5; CDR3 DNA: TGTGCCTCGACAGGGGAAGAGACCCAGTACTTC; CDR3 protein: CASTGEETQYF
D gene: TRBD1; V gene: TRBV4-3; clone size: -; J gene: TRBJ1-3; CDR3 DNA: TGCGCCAGCGGCGACAGGGGGCTTGGAAACACCATATATTTT; CDR3 protein: CASGDRGLGNTIYF
D gene: TRBD1; V gene: TRBV18; clone size: -; J gene: TRBJ1-4; CDR3 DNA: TGTGCCAGCTCACCACCCTGGACAGGGGGGGGATCGAATGAAAAACTGTTTTTT; CDR3 protein: CASSPPWTGGGSNEKLFF
D gene: -; V gene: TRBV6-6; clone size: -; J gene: TRBJ1-3; CDR3 DNA: TGTGCCAGCAGTTATCCGGACTTAAATGGAAACACCATATATTTT; CDR3 protein: CASSYPDLNGNTIYF
D gene: -; V gene: TRBV7-3; clone size: -; J gene: TRBJ1-1; CDR3 DNA: TGTGCCAGCAGCCCCGCGGGGGCGAACACTGAAGCTTTCTTT; CDR3 protein: CASSPAGANTEAFF
D gene: TRBD1; V gene: TRBV2; clone size: -; J gene: TRBJ2-3; CDR3 DNA: TGTGCCAGCAGTGAAGGGGGACAGAGCACAGATACGCAGTATTTT; CDR3 protein: CASSEGGQSTDTQYF
D gene: TRBD1; V gene: TRBV19; clone size: -; J gene: TRBJ1-4; CDR3 DNA: TGTGCCAGTAGTAAGTTCAGGGGGACGAATGAAAAACTGTTTTTT; CDR3 protein: CASSKFRGTNEKLFF
D gene: -; V gene: TRBV2; clone size: once; J gene: TRBJ2-7; CDR3 DNA: TGTGCCAGCAGTGAAAATCCGACAGGACCATCTGAGCAGTACTTC; CDR3 protein: CASSENPTGPSEQYF
D gene: TRBD1; V gene: TRBV4-3; clone size: -; J gene: TRBJ1-5; CDR3 DNA: TGCGCCAGCAGCCAACTACATCGAGGGGCTACAGGGGGCAATCAGCCCCAGCATTTT; CDR3 protein: CASSQLHRGATGGNQPQHF
D gene: -; V gene: TRBV5-8; clone size: -; J gene: TRBJ2-1; CDR3 DNA: TGTGCCAGCAGATTGGGTGGGACTGGTCTGGTTAGGGAGCAGTTCTTC; CDR3 protein: CASRLGGTGLVREQFF
D gene: -; V gene: TRBV5-1; clone size: -; J gene: TRBJ2-7; CDR3 DNA: TGCGCCAGCAGCTTTGAAGTCCAGGACTACGAGCAGTACTTC; CDR3 protein: CASSFEVQDYEQYF
D gene: -; V gene: TRBV7-2; clone size: once; J gene: TRBJ2-7; CDR3 DNA: TGTGCCAGCAGCTTCAGGGGGGCTAGCTACGAGCAGTACTTC; CDR3 protein: CASSFRGASYEQYF
D gene: -; V gene: TRBV5-1; clone size: -; J gene: TRBJ1-4; CDR3 DNA: TGCGCCAGCAGCCCCGGGGGGACTAATGAAAAACTGTTTTTT; CDR3 protein: CASSPGGTNEKLFF
D gene: -; V gene: TRBV27; clone size: -; J gene: TRBJ1-5; CDR3 DNA: TGTGCCAGCAGTCCAGCTTCCGGGCTCAGGGATCAGCCCCAGCATTTT; CDR3 protein: CASSPASGLRDQPQHF
D gene: -; V gene: TRBV2; clone size: -; J gene: TRBJ1-3; CDR3 DNA: TGTGCCAGCAGTGAAGACCCCTACTCTGGAAACACCATATATTTT; CDR3 protein: CASSEDPYSGNTIYF
D gene: -; V gene: TRBV18; clone size: -; J gene: TRBJ1-2; CDR3 DNA: TGTGCCAGCTCACCACCCGGGTATGGCTACACCTTC; CDR3 protein: CASSPPGYGYTF
D gene: -; V gene: TRBV9; clone size: -; J gene: TRBJ2-3; CDR3 DNA: TGTGCCAGCAGCGTAGAGGCGGGACTTATCACAGATACCTTAAAAACTACGCAGTATTTT; CDR3 protein: CASSVEAGLITDTLKTTQYF
D gene: -; V gene: TRBV21-1; clone size: -; J gene: TRBJ1-6; CDR3 DNA: TGTGCCAGCACCACAGGGGAGAGGTCACCCCTCCACTTT; CDR3 protein: CASTTGERSPLHF
D gene: -; V gene: TRBV11-2; clone size: -; J gene: TRBJ2-1; CDR3 DNA: TGTGCCAGCAGCCCTTCCGCGACCCCGGGTGAGCAGTTCTTC; CDR3 protein: CASSPSATPGEQFF
D gene: TRBD1; V gene: TRBV7-9; clone size: -; J gene: TRBJ2-5; CDR3 DNA: TGTGCCAGCAGCTGGGCCCCGGGACAGGGGCCGGAGACCCAGTACTTC; CDR3 protein: CASSWAPGQGPETQYF
D gene: -; V gene: TRBV7-8; clone size: -; J gene: TRBJ2-3; CDR3 DNA: TGTGCCAGCAGCTCAGCTCGAACAGCTAGCACAGATACGCAGTATTTT; CDR3 protein: CASSSARTASTDTQYF
D gene: TRBD1; V gene: TRBV4-3; clone size: -; J gene: TRBJ2-5; CDR3 DNA: TGCGCCAGCAGCCAAACCAGTATCCGACAGGGACGGGAGACCCAGTACTTC; CDR3 protein: CASSQTSIRQGRETQYF
D gene: -; V gene: TRBV29-1; clone size: once; J gene: TRBJ1-1; CDR3 DNA: TGCAGCGTGCTCGCTAACAGGGCGAACACTGAAGCTTTCTTT; CDR3 protein: CSVLANRANTEAFF
D gene: -; V gene: TRBV18; clone size: -; J gene: TRBJ2-1; CDR3 DNA: TGTGCCAGCTCACCCCAGGGCGTAAATGAGCAGTTCTTC; CDR3 protein: CASSPQGVNEQFF
D gene: TRBD2; V gene: TRBV7-3; clone size: -; J gene: TRBJ2-1; CDR3 DNA: TGTGCCAGCAGCTTAAGGGGACTCGGGACTAGCGGGAGAAACTCCTACAATGAGCAGTTCTTC; CDR3 protein: CASSLRGLGTSGRNSYNEQFF
D gene: TRBD1; V gene: TRBV14; clone size: -; J gene: TRBJ2-3; CDR3 DNA: TGTGCCAGCAGCCACGACAGGGGTGTTGGAGATACGCAGTATTTT; CDR3 protein: CASSHDRGVGDTQYF
D gene: TRBD1; V gene: TRBV27; clone size: -; J gene: TRBJ2-7; CDR3 DNA: TGTGCCAGCAGTTTTAACAGGGGCCAGGGCTACGAGCAGTACTTC; CDR3 protein: CASSFNRGQGYEQYF
D gene: -; V gene: TRBV4-2; clone size: -; J gene: TRBJ2-1; CDR3 DNA: TGTGCCAGCAGCCAAGGGTCTGGAGGCGACTACAATGAGCAGTTCTTC; CDR3 protein: CASSQGSGGDYNEQFF
D gene: -; V gene: TRBV5-1; clone size: -; J gene: TRBJ2-7; CDR3 DNA: TGCGCCAGCAGCTTTATCCGAGGGGGGGGCCTCAGAGAGCAGTACTTC; CDR3 protein: CASSFIRGGGLREQYF
D gene: TRBD2; V gene: TRBV7-3; clone size: -; J gene: TRBJ2-5; CDR3 DNA: TGTGCCAGCAGCCCCCTAGCGGGAGAGTGGGAGACCCAGTACTTC; CDR3 protein: CASSPLAGEWETQYF
D gene: -; V gene: TRBV13; clone size: -; J gene: TRBJ2-3; CDR3 DNA: TGTGCCAGCAGCCAGGTCCGGGGGGCTAGCACAGATACGCAGTATTTT; CDR3 protein: CASSQVRGASTDTQYF
D gene: TRBD1; V gene: TRBV6-1; clone size: -; J gene: TRBJ1-4; CDR3 DNA: TGTGCCAGCCACCCCGGGACAGGCGTTGAAAAACTGTTTTTT; CDR3 protein: CASHPGTGVEKLFF
D gene: -; V gene: TRBV12-5; clone size: -; J gene: TRBJ1-2; CDR3 DNA: TGTGCTAGTGGTTTTCCTTTTTATGGCTACACCTTC; CDR3 protein: CASGFPFYGYTF
D gene: -; V gene: TRBV10-3; clone size: -; J gene: TRBJ1-2; CDR3 DNA: TGTGCCATCAGTGTGGGTCAGGACAATAACTATGGCTACACCTTC; CDR3 protein: CAISVGQDNNYGYTF
D gene: -; V gene: TRBV5-8; clone size: -; J gene: TRBJ1-5; CDR3 DNA: TGTGCCAGCAGCAACGACAACAATCAGCCCCAGCATTTT; CDR3 protein: CASSNDNNQPQHF
D gene: TRBD1; V gene: TRBV5-4; clone size: -; J gene: TRBJ1-6; CDR3 DNA: TGTGCCAGCAGCTTGACAGGGGGTGGGTCACCCCTCCACTTT; CDR3 protein: CASSLTGGGSPLHF
D gene: TRBD2; V gene: TRBV5-1; clone size: -; J gene: TRBJ2-2; CDR3 DNA: TGCGCCAGCAGCTTGATGGGACTAGCTGCAACCGGGGAGCTGTTTTTT; CDR3 protein: CASSLMGLAATGELFF
D gene: -; V gene: TRBV14; clone size: -; J gene: TRBJ1-3; CDR3 DNA: TGTGCCAGCAGCCGAACCCAGCGAGGGAACACCATATATTTT; CDR3 protein: CASSRTQRGNTIYF
D gene: TRBD1; V gene: TRBV18; clone size: -; J gene: TRBJ1-5; CDR3 DNA: TGTGCCAGCTCACCACCAGGACAGGGTAATCAGCCCCAGCATTTT; CDR3 protein: CASSPPGQGNQPQHF
D gene: TRBD1; V gene: TRBV30; clone size: -; J gene: TRBJ2-3; CDR3 DNA: TGTGCCTGGAATCGGGACAGGGGGATGGGTACGCAGTATTTT; CDR3 protein: CAWNRDRGMGTQYF
D gene: -; V gene: TRBV5-4; clone size: -; J gene: TRBJ2-6; CDR3 DNA: TGTGCCAGCAACCCGGGGGCTGGGGCCAACGTCCTGACTTTC; CDR3 protein: CASNPGAGANVLTF
D gene: -; V gene: TRBV25-1; clone size: -; J gene: TRBJ2-3; CDR3 DNA: TGTGCCAGCAGTGTCCGTAGCGTTGCGGGGTTCTCAGATACGCAGTATTTT; CDR3 protein: CASSVRSVAGFSDTQYF
D gene: TRBD1; V gene: TRBV7-9; clone size: -; J gene: TRBJ1-2; CDR3 DNA: TGTGCCAGCAGCTTCGTCGGGACAGGGGACTATGGCTACACCTTC; CDR3 protein: CASSFVGTGDYGYTF
D gene: TRBD1; V gene: TRBV2; clone size: -; J gene: TRBJ2-3; CDR3 DNA: TGTGCCAGCAGTTCTCCGGGACAGGGCACAGATACGCAGTATTTT; CDR3 protein: CASSSPGQGTDTQYF
D gene: -; V gene: TRBV5-1; clone size: -; J gene: TRBJ2-2; CDR3 DNA: TGCGCCAGCAGCGTACAGGGATCGGGGGAGCTGTTTTTT; CDR3 protein: CASSVQGSGELFF
D gene: -; V gene: TRBV5-1; clone size: -; J gene: TRBJ1-3; CDR3 DNA: TGCGCCAGCAGCTTAACAGGTTTAGATGGAAACACCATATATTTT; CDR3 protein: CASSLTGLDGNTIYF
D gene: TRBD1; V gene: TRBV7-2; clone size: -; J gene: TRBJ1-2; CDR3 DNA: TGTGCCAGCAGCTCCAACGCCGGGACAGGGGAAGGCTACACCTTC; CDR3 protein: CASSSNAGTGEGYTF
D gene: -; V gene: TRBV30; clone size: once; J gene: TRBJ1-1; CDR3 DNA: TGTGCCTGGAGTGGGTCCGTGACAGGTGTGAACACTGAAGCTTTCTTT; CDR3 protein: CAWSGSVTGVNTEAFF
D gene: -; V gene: TRBV7-9; clone size: -; J gene: TRBJ2-2; CDR3 DNA: TGTGCCAGCAGCTTATCACTATGGAGGGAGGACACCGGGGAGCTGTTTTTT; CDR3 protein: CASSLSLWREDTGELFF